This T cell receptor (beta chain) comes out of a study of early T cells in non-severe SARS-CoV-2 infection. Study-level results: Lookups in VDJdb leaned toward anti-spike CD8 responses and missed private and CD4 specificities.

Researchers tagged individual cDNA molecules with unique molecular identifiers. TCRdb itself ran the 5' RACE reads through MiXCR, one entry per CDR3 protein. The sample records 75,000 to 80,000 distinct CDR3 sequences, approximately 10% being singletons. This clonotype was recorded a few times. What it binds is not known. Germline trimming cut 5 bases from V and 5 bases from J; bases unmatched to any gene: 11. Germline V gene lookup returns CDR1 MDHEN and CDR2 SYDVKM. The CDR3 length is 15 residues. The chain carries TRBV28 and TRBJ2-5; 7 bases are a match to TRBD1. The sample was whole blood, taken at baseline. This TCR was recovered from an adult who was a healthcare worker with PCR-confirmed SARS-CoV-2 infection or an uninfected control (not recorded which). The CDR3: CASSPNDRDGETQYF. The CDR3 coding sequence is TGTGCCAGCAGTCCCAACGACAGGGACGGCGAGACCCAGTACTTC. Full variable domain (missing parts from reference TRBV28 and TRBJ2-5): DVKVTQSSRYLVKRTGEKVFLECVQDMDHENMFWYRQDPGLGLRLIYFSYDVKMKEKGDIPEGYSVSREKKERFSLILESASTNQTSMYLCASSPNDRDGETQYFGPGTRLLVL.